Shown below are 25 T cell receptor beta chains from a single sample sequenced in a study of blood T cell repertoires in COVID-19. Repertoires were generated with immunoSEQ multiplex PCR, while TCRdb's copy carries only in-frame clones and drops some. The data hold around 140,000 clones, with about 88% observed a single time. Sequenced input: peripheral blood. The receptors here all came from a human donor with COVID-19, enrolled during active disease. The donor label of this sample is uncertain.

The rearrangement joins TRBV13 to TRBJ2-7, with a weak D call TRBD2 (5 bases). Looked up from germline, CDR1 is PRHDT and CDR2 is FYEKMQ (reference sequence). V lost 6 bases and J lost 5, with 14 bases in between. This CDR3 is built from 13 residues. The CDR3 reads CASRGLTEDEQYF. In DNA, the CDR3 is TGTGCCAGCAGGGGTCTTACGGAGGACGAGCAGTACTTC.

V and J are TRBV2 and TRBJ2-2; TRBD1 might be the D (6 bases). Trimming took off 10 bases at V and 0 bases at J, with 15 bases between the two ends. The CDR3 consists of 15 residues. In germline, CDR1 is SNHLY, CDR2 FYNNEI. The CDR3 DNA follows: TGTGCCACTTCGGACAGCTCCGCGAACACCGGGGAGCTGTTTTTT. Translating gives CATSDSSANTGELFF.

The CDR3 reads CASSDYPGQGAGDTQYF. The CDR3 nucleotides are TGTGCCAGCAGTGACTATCCGGGACAGGGGGCCGGAGATACGCAGTATTTT. V gene TRBV5-8 combines with J gene TRBJ2-3; 12 bases fit TRBD1. The germline V gene encodes CDR1 SGHTS and CDR2 YDEGEE. V shed 5 bases and J 5 bases; nucleotides not matched to a gene: 12. This CDR3 is 17 amino acids long. The whole variable domain, filled in from reference TRBV5-8 and TRBJ2-3, reads EAGVTQSPTHLIKTRGQQATLRCSPISGHTSVYWYQQALGLGLQFLLWYDEGEERNRGNFPPRFSGRQFPNYSSELNVNALELEDSALYLCASSDYPGQGAGDTQYFGPGTRLTVL.

This clone was recorded once. The J gene is TRBJ2-7, the V gene TRBV19; 8 bases align to TRBD1. CDR1 and CDR2 from the germline V gene are LNHDA and SQIVND (reference sequence). Trimming at V came to 3 bases and at J to 6 bases, leaving 10 bases not matched to a gene. CDR3 length: 15 residues. For the CDR3, the DNA is TGTGCCAGTAGTATGGGGACAGGCGAGCCCACCGAGCAGTACTTC. Residues: CASSMGTGEPTEQYF.

The chain combines TRBV18 with TRBJ2-1; D is undetermined. The ends were cut back, 3 bases at V and 9 bases at J, with 15 bases in the middle. There are 14 residues in the CDR3. Germline V gene lookup returns CDR1 KGHSH and CDR2 LQKENI. The CDR3 here is CASSPKNIPGEQFF. In DNA form, the CDR3 reads TGTGCCAGCTCACCGAAGAACATTCCGGGTGAGCAGTTCTTC.

The chain combines TRBV19 with TRBJ2-7, with TRBD1 identical over 7 bases. Germline CDR1 and CDR2: LNHDA and SQIVND (reference sequence). The V segment lost 11 bases and the J segment 3 bases; nucleotides outside the gene matches: 13. CDR3 length: 14 amino acids. In DNA, the CDR3 is TGTGCCTCTTCCCAGGGGGAGCAGGACTACGAGCAGTACTTC. This encodes CASSQGEQDYEQYF.

This rearrangement joins TRBV19 to TRBJ1-1; 8 positions agree with TRBD1. The CDR3 is made up of 15 amino acids. Germline V lookup: CDR1 LNHDA, CDR2 SQIVND (reference sequence). Trimming cost V 3 bases and J 4 bases; bases outside gene matches: 7. The CDR3 here is CASSIGRQGSTEAFF. CDR3 in DNA: TGTGCCAGTAGTATTGGTCGACAGGGGTCCACTGAAGCTTTCTTT.

The V and J genes are TRBV14 and TRBJ2-6, with 10 positions matching TRBD1. This CDR3 spans 17 amino acids. The J segment lost 0 bases and the V segment lost 6 bases, leaving 5 bases of the junction unmatched. Germline CDR1 and CDR2: SGHDN and FVKESK. The CDR3 sequence is CASRSGTGDSGANVLTF. Here the CDR3 DNA reads TGTGCCAGCAGATCCGGGACAGGGGACTCTGGGGCCAACGTCCTGACTTTC. The variable domain in full, with the rest retrieved from reference TRBV14 and TRBJ2-6, is EAGVTQFPSHSVIEKGQTVTLRCDPISGHDNLYWYRRVMGKEIKFLLHFVKESKQDESGMPNNRFLAERTGGTYSTLKVQPAELEDSGVYFCASRSGTGDSGANVLTFGAGSRLTVL.

This clone has only a few counts. The rearrangement uses TRBV3-1 (or the pseudogene TRBV3-2) and TRBJ1-2, with 10 bases that match TRBD1. V lost 1 base, J lost 7 bases, and 9 bases stayed unmatched. CDR1 is LGHDT and CDR2 is YNNKEL in the germline V gene (reference sequence). CDR3 length equals 16 residues. DNA of the CDR3: TGTGCCAGCAGCCAAGTGGGACAGGGGTCTGTAGGTGGCTACACCTTC. Encoded protein: CASSQVGQGSVGGYTF.

This clone was recorded once. The chain links TRBV7-2 to TRBJ1-4; unclear D gene. The CDR3 extends over 15 amino acids. Germline CDR1 is SGHTA and CDR2 is FQGNSA. Trimming took 2 bases from V and 8 from J, leaving 15 bases between them. CDR3 DNA: TGTGCCAGCAGCTTAAAGAGGGCCGCAGGCGAAAAACTGTTTTTT. Its protein product is CASSLKRAAGEKLFF. The whole variable domain, remainder taken from reference TRBV7-2 and TRBJ1-4, is GAGVSQSPSNKVTEKGKDVELRCDPISGHTALYWYRQSLGQGLEFLIYFQGNSAPDKSGLPSDRFSAERTGGSVSTLTIQRTQQEDSAVYLCASSLKRAAGEKLFFGSGTQLSVL.

This rearrangement joins TRBV24-1 to TRBJ2-5; 8 bases line up with TRBD1. Per the germline V gene, CDR1 is KGHDR and CDR2 is SFDVKD. V dropped 5 bases and J dropped 5; count of bases not matched to a gene: 9. The CDR3 is 15 amino acids. CDR3 bases: TGTGCCACCAGTGGGGGACCAGGGGGCTCGGAGACCCAGTACTTC. Translating gives CATSGGPGGSETQYF.

The CDR3 loop is CVRSDHRFPNEKLFF. CDR3 bases: TGTGTCAGAAGCGACCACAGGTTCCCTAATGAAAAACTGTTTTTT. The genes are TRBV7-5 and TRBJ1-4; the table's D call, TRBD1, has no DNA check behind it. TRBV7-5 is recorded as a pseudogene. This CDR3 comprises 15 residues.

The chain is built from TRBV29-1 and TRBJ2-3; TRBD2 agrees at 13 bases. Germline trimming cut 4 bases from V and 1 base from J; bases unmatched to any gene: 2. The V gene's germline CDR1 is SQVTM and CDR2 ANQGSEA. This CDR3 region has 15 residues. DNA of the CDR3: TGCAGCGTTGTTGGGACTAGCGGGGGCACAGATACGCAGTATTTT. It encodes CSVVGTSGGTDTQYF.

The rearrangement joins TRBV11-1 to TRBJ2-3; TRBD2 matches at 10 bases. CDR1 SGHAT and CDR2 FQDESV come from the germline V gene (reference sequence). The CDR3 is made up of 16 amino acids. Trimming took 4 bases from V and 2 from J; bases not matched to a gene: 6. The CDR3 region has the DNA TGTGCCAGCAGCTCCGCTAGCGGGAGCACCACAGATACGCAGTATTTT. It encodes CASSSASGSTTDTQYF.

The chain recombines TRBV5-1 with TRBJ2-2; a possible D gene is TRBD2 (6 bases). Per germline, CDR1 SGHRS and CDR2 YFSETQ. The CDR3 sequence is 16 residues long. V was clipped by 1 base and J by 1 base, with 11 bases between them. The CDR3 DNA reads TGCGCCAGCAGCTTGAATGTGGGGGGGAACACCGGGGAGCTGTTTTTT. Translated: CASSLNVGGNTGELFF.

This rearrangement joins TRBV7-2 to TRBJ2-2; TRBD2 agrees at 9 bases. The germline V gene has CDR1 SGHTA and CDR2 FQGNSA. V shed 1 base and J 5 bases; nucleotides not matched to a gene: 8. The CDR3 runs 17 residues. CDR3 residues: CASSLVGGGAGTGELFF. The CDR3 DNA sequence: TGTGCCAGCAGCTTAGTTGGCGGGGGGGCCGGAACCGGGGAGCTGTTTTTT.

The J gene is TRBJ1-2, the V gene TRBV5-1; 7 nucleotides agree with TRBD1. This CDR3 comprises 14 residues. Germline CDR1 reads SGHRS; CDR2 reads YFSETQ. V shed 2 bases and J 2 bases; nucleotides not matched to a gene: 3. The chain's CDR3 is CASSFGTVNYGYTF. The CDR3 DNA reads as TGCGCCAGCAGCTTTGGGACAGTCAACTATGGCTACACCTTC.

The chain has TRBV6-5 and TRBJ2-7; D unresolved. This CDR3 spans 14 amino acids. Germline CDR1 and CDR2: MNHEY and SVGAGI. V lost 0 bases and J 3 bases, leaving 9 bases between the germline ends. This chain's CDR3 is CASSYSSPDYEQYF. CDR3 in DNA: TGTGCCAGCAGTTACTCGTCGCCAGACTACGAGCAGTACTTC.

The chain combines TRBV19 with TRBJ2-7; 8 bases match TRBD1. CDR3 size: 13 residues. V lost 6 bases to trimming and J lost 3 bases; unmatched junction nucleotides: 4. Germline CDR1 LNHDA, CDR2 SQIVND (reference sequence). CDR3 bases: TGTGCCAGTAGAGGACAGGGTGGCTACGAGCAGTACTTC. Residues: CASRGQGGYEQYF.

The chain carries TRBV28 and TRBJ1-2; a weak D match, TRBD1 (5 bases). The germline V gene encodes CDR1 MDHEN and CDR2 SYDVKM. This CDR3 has 17 amino acids. V lost 2 bases to trimming and J lost 0 bases, with 16 bases between them. The CDR3 sequence: CASSLGGALLANYGYTF. The CDR3 DNA reads as TGTGCCAGCAGTTTAGGCGGGGCCCTTCTAGCTAACTATGGCTACACCTTC.

In this sample, this clone turned up a few times. J is TRBJ1-1 and V is TRBV5-4; 7 bases map to TRBD1. Germline V gene data show CDR1 as SGHNT and CDR2 as YYREEE (reference sequence). The CDR3 is 17 residues long. Germline trimming cut 0 bases from V and 0 bases from J; bases unmatched to any gene: 8. The CDR3 DNA sequence: TGTGCCAGCAGCTTGGGGAGGGGGCGCGATTTGAACACTGAAGCTTTCTTT. It translates to CASSLGRGRDLNTEAFF.

V is TRBV12-5 and J is TRBJ2-7; D possibly corresponds to TRBD1 (6 bases). This CDR3 comprises 14 residues. V was pared by 5 bases and J by 4 bases, with 15 bases between. Germline CDR1 and CDR2: LGHNT and FRNRAP. DNA of the CDR3: TGTGCTAGTGGTCCTCGGGACAATGGATACGAGCAGTACTTC. It encodes CASGPRDNGYEQYF.

The rearrangement links TRBV7-9 to TRBJ1-1; D is perhaps TRBD1 (5 bases). Trimming cost V 5 bases and J 7 bases, with 14 bases left between them. Germline CDR1 SEHNR, CDR2 FQNEAQ (reference sequence). This CDR3 contains 13 residues. DNA of the CDR3: TGTGCCAGCAGCACCCGACAGCTCAATGAAGCTTTCTTT. Its protein product is CASSTRQLNEAFF.

The chain joins TRBV3-1 (or the pseudogene TRBV3-2) to TRBJ2-5; 9 bases align to TRBD1. Germline V lookup: CDR1 LGHDT, CDR2 YNNKEL (reference sequence). Unmatched junction bases numbered 12, after V lost 3 bases and J lost 13 bases. This CDR3 region has 14 residues. CDR3 in amino acids: CASSHPNERDRVYF. The CDR3, as DNA: TGTGCCAGCAGCCACCCGAATGAGCGGGACAGGGTGTACTTC.

CDR3 loop: CAISGGATNEQFF. The CDR3 DNA is TGTGCCATCAGCGGGGGGGCCACTAATGAGCAGTTCTTC. The V and J genes are TRBV10-3 and TRBJ2-1; 8 bases line up with TRBD2. Germline V gene lookup returns CDR1 ENHRY and CDR2 SYGVKD. The CDR3 sequence is 13 residues long. J lost 7 bases, V lost 6 bases, and 5 bases had no gene match.